This T cell receptor beta chain was sequenced during a study of blood T cells in healthy people across ages. This CDR3 has 14 residues. CDR1 SEHNR and CDR2 FQNEAQ come from the germline V gene (reference sequence). V gave up 3 bases and J gave up 8 bases, with 14 bases separating them. The use of a sample-barcoded 5' primer and a J-beta primer mix characterized a second PCR of roughly 7 to 11 cycles. With 12 random nucleotides, a template-switch adaptor tagged each individual cDNA molecule. TCRdb recomputed calls from the 5' RACE reads with MiXCR, one row per CDR3 protein. The table includes over 1,500,000 distinct CDR3 sequences, just under 50% detected once. Study results and caveats: Both higher diversity and more naive CD4+ cells marked long-lived donors when set against aged donors. PBMCs left unsorted prevented a conclusive naive versus antigen-experienced comparison.

With respect to this clonotype: Its antigen remains unknown.

The sequenced sample was blood. This chain uses TRBV7-9 with TRBJ2-1; TRBD1 or TRBD2 may be the D gene (5 bases each). The receptor comes from a woman aged 35 to 49 in good health. The chain's CDR3 is CASSFSGRLDEQFF. The CDR3 nucleotides read TGTGCCAGCAGCTTTTCGGGGCGTTTGGATGAGCAGTTCTTC.